This T cell receptor (beta chain) was captured by sequencing in a study of OX40 agonist ivuxolimab in advanced cancers. Regarding the study as a whole: The average count of expanded clones was higher among CD8+ T cells than among CD4+.

This CDR3 contains 11 residues. V was cut by 7 bases and J by 12 bases, with 16 bases left in between. Germline CDR1 and CDR2: SGDLS and YYNGEE. Only one count was recorded for this clone. What it binds is unknown. Libraries were prepared by immunoSEQ multiplex PCR; TCRdb keeps only in-frame clonotypes and omits some of them. Among tens of thousands of clones listed, around 90% were seen once. This receptor was taken from an adult with an advanced solid tumor such as melanoma, head and neck, liver or kidney cancer. The starting material was CD4+ or CD8+ T cells sorted from blood, obtained in a trial of the OX40 agonist ivuxolimab. The V and J genes are TRBV9 and TRBJ1-1; maybe TRBD1 (6 bases). CDR3 sequence (DNA): TGTGCCAGCGGTGGTCAGGGGCGAACTTTCTTT. Its protein product is CASGGQGRTFF.